This T cell receptor (beta chain) was recorded in a study of blood T cell repertoires in COVID-19. Study at large: Spain, Italy and the United States supplied samples that represented acute and convalescent COVID-19. PBMCs, B-cell-depleted T cells, or T cells provided the cDNA or gDNA that made up the material.

Germline CDR1 reads MNHNY; CDR2 reads SVGAGI (reference sequence). The CDR3 has 13 residues. The V end lost 4 bases, the J end lost 1 base, and 7 bases lay between the germline ends. How the authors handled the data: Reference gene primer amplification gave estimated nucleated cell counts. Data came from immunoSEQ multiplex PCR; TCRdb stores just in-frame clones and leaves some out. The V and J calls and the clone size are those of that table, but D and trimming were determined from the DNA. Of about 140,000 clones listed, around 82% are singletons. V and J are TRBV6-6 and TRBJ1-1; D uncertain. Sequenced material: peripheral blood. This clonotype was sampled from an older woman with acute or convalescent COVID-19. Here the CDR3 reads CASSLGGNTEAFF. The CDR3 DNA reads as TGTGCCAGCAGTTTGGGAGGGAACACTGAAGCTTTCTTT.